Below, 2 T cell receptor beta chains from the same sample are listed, as sequenced in a study of human T cells and chemical hapten exposure (dated by TCRdb to the early 2020s). Library preparation used RACE. Data came from a NextSeq 500. Starting from the raw public reads, TCRdb applied fastp trimming at Q25, assembled clones with MiXCR and retained in-frame beta chains. Rows merge per CDR3 protein into single entries with the most common DNA and genes. This sample has 240,000 or so distinct CDR3 sequences in its table, and about 9.4% of those were observed once. The top ten hold 2% to 2.5% of the sample. What this sample's time point label stands for: pre-sensitization, week 0. The sample's treatment or condition label, decoded: therapeutic diphenylcyclopropenone sensitization with weekly scalp DPC. The source material was whole blood, sampled in connection with sensitization to the hapten diphenylcyclopropenone (DPC). The receptors shown here come from a woman aged 40 to 49 with alopecia areata. Some clones in this sample may be carry-over from other donors' samples.

This clonotype was counted many times. The junction departs from germline at one end; a sequencing error may be responsible. This chain connects TRBV20-1 to TRBJ2-1; TRBD1 matches at 9 bases. The CDR3 length is 11 residues. Germline V lookup: CDR1 DFQATT, CDR2 SNEGSKA (reference sequence). CDR3 residues: CSAKFRDRALF. In nucleotides, the CDR3 is TGCAGTGCTAAATTCCGGGACAGGGCCCTCTTC.

The chain links TRBV5-1 to TRBJ2-3; no firm D call. This CDR3 is 16 amino acids long. From germline, CDR1 is SGHRS and CDR2 YFSETQ. V lost 0 bases to trimming and J lost 0 bases, with 11 bases between them. CDR3 sequence: CASSLGRGLSTDTQYF. DNA of the CDR3: TGCGCCAGCAGCTTGGGGCGTGGGTTGAGCACAGATACGCAGTATTTT.